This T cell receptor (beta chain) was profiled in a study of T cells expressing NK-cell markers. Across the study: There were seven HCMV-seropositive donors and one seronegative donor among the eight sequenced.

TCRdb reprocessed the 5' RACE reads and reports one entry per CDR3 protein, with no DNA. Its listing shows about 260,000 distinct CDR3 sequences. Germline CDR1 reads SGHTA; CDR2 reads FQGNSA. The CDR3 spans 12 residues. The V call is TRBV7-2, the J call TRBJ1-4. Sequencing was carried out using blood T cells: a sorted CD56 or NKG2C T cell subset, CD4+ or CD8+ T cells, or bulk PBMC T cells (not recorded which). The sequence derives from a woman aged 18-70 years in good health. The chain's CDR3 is CASSLGPGGLFF. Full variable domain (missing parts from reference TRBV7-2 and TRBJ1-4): GAGVSQSPSNKVTEKGKDVELRCDPISGHTALYWYRQSLGQGLEFLIYFQGNSAPDKSGLPSDRFSAERTGGSVSTLTIQRTQQEDSAVYLCASSLGPGGLFFGSGTQLSVL.